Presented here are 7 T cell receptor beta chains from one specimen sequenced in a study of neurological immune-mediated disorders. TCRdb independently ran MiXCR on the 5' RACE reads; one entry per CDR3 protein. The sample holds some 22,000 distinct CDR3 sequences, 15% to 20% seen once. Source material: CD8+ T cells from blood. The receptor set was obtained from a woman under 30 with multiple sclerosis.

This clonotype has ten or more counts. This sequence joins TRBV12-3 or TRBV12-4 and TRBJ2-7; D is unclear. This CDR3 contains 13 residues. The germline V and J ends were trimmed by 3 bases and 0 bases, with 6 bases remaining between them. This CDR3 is CASSLGFSYEQYF. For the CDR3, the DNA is TGTGCCAGCAGTTTGGGCTTCTCCTACGAGCAGTACTTC.

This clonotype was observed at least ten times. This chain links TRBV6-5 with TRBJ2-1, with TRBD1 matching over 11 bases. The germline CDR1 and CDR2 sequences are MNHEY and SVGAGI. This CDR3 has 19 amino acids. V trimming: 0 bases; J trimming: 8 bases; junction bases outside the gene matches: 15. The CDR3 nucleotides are TGTGCCAGCAGTTACTCCGAGTTAATGACGGGACAGGGGGGGCATGAGCAGTTCTTC. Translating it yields CASSYSELMTGQGGHEQFF.

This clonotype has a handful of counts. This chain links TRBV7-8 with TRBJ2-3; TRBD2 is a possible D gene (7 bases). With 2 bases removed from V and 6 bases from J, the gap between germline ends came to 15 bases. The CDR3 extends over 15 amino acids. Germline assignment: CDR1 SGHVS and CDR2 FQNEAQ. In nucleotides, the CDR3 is TGTGCCAGCAGCTTACGAGGGGGGGCGGTGGATACGCAGTATTTT. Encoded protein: CASSLRGGAVDTQYF. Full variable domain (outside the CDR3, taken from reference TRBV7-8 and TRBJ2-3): GAGVSQSPRYKVAKRGQDVALRCDPISGHVSLFWYQQALGQGPEFLTYFQNEAQLDKSGLPSDRFFAERPEGSVSTLKIQRTQQEDSAVYLCASSLRGGAVDTQYFGPGTRLTVL.

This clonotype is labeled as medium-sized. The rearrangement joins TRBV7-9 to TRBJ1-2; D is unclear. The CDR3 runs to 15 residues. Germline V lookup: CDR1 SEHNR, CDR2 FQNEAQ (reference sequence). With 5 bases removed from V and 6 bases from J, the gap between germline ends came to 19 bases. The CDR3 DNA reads TGTGCCAGCAGCCAACACGCCCTTCCCGAGGATGGCTACACCTTC. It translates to CASSQHALPEDGYTF.

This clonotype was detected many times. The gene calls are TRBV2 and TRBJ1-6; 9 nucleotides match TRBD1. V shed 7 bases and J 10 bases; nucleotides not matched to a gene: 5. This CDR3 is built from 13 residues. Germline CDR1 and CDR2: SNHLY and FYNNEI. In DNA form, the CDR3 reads TGTGCCAGCATCCCCACAGGGGGCTCACCCCTCCACTTT. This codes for CASIPTGGSPLHF.

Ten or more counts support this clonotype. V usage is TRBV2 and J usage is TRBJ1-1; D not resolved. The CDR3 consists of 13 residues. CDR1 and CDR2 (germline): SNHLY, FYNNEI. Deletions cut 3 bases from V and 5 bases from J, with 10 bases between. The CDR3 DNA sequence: TGTGCCAGCAGTGAGTCTCGAGGGACTGAAGCTTTCTTT. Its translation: CASSESRGTEAFF.

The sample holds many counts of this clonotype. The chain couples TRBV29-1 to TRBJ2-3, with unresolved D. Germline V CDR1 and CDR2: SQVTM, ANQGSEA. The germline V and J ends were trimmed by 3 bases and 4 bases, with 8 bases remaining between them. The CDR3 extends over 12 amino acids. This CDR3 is CSVESFPDTQYF. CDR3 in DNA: TGCAGCGTTGAGTCTTTTCCAGATACGCAGTATTTT.